One sample yielded the 30 T cell receptor beta chains listed below, sequenced in a study of T cell changes during pregnancy in multiple sclerosis. Clones were read by immunoSEQ multiplex PCR, and TCRdb kept only the in-frame ones, dropping some. The table has 80,000 to 95,000 clones, approximately 92% seen once; the top ten hold roughly 1.4%. The sequencing used peripheral blood, collected in the third trimester of pregnancy. These receptors all stem from a female donor in good health, enrolled as a control in a pregnancy study.

The chain recombines TRBV10-3 with TRBJ1-5, with 8 bases lining up with TRBD1. J lost 5 bases, V lost 6 bases, and 0 bases had no gene match. The germline V gene encodes CDR1 ENHRY and CDR2 SYGVKD. The CDR3 is 12 amino acids. The CDR3 region has the DNA TGTGCCATCAGGGGACAGGATCAGCCCCAGCATTTT. Its translation: CAIRGQDQPQHF.

This clone was detected once. Written as DNA, the CDR3 is TGTGCCAGCTCAGCCACTAGCGGCGCCACAGATACGCAGTATTTT. As protein: CASSATSGATDTQYF. The chain employs TRBV18 and TRBJ2-3, with 8 nucleotides matching TRBD2. Germline CDR1 KGHSH, CDR2 LQKENI. This CDR3 region has 15 residues. The ends lost 5 bases at V and 2 bases at J; junction bases unmatched: 6.

The rearrangement links TRBV27 to TRBJ2-4, with TRBD1 identical over 8 bases. V trimming: 9 bases; J trimming: 2 bases; junction bases outside the gene matches: 12. This CDR3 has 16 residues. Germline CDR1 reads MNHEY; CDR2 reads SMNVEV (reference sequence). The CDR3 loop reads CARAVSAGGTKNIQYF. CDR3 sequence (DNA): TGTGCCAGAGCTGTTTCGGCAGGGGGCACCAAAAACATTCAGTACTTC.

CDR3 residues: CAIHSTSGGNTGELFF. Written as DNA, the CDR3 is TGTGCCATCCATTCCACTAGCGGGGGGAACACCGGGGAGCTGTTTTTT. This chain joins TRBV10-3 and TRBJ2-2; 11 bases fit TRBD2. CDR3 length: 16 residues. Germline trimming cut 8 bases from V and 1 base from J; bases unmatched to any gene: 6. Germline CDR1 is ENHRY and CDR2 is SYGVKD.

This chain links TRBV30 with TRBJ1-4; D perhaps matches TRBD1 (5 bases). The CDR3 spans 13 residues. V was trimmed by 4 bases and J by 8 bases, leaving 14 bases between them. Germline V lookup: CDR1 GTSNPN, CDR2 SVGIG (reference sequence). CDR3 region: CAWTRALGEKLFF. CDR3 DNA sequence: TGTGCCTGGACCAGGGCCCTGGGAGAAAAACTGTTTTTT.

The rearrangement uses TRBV5-6 and TRBJ2-3; tentative D call: TRBD2 (6 bases). V gave up 4 bases and J gave up 5 bases, with 14 bases separating them. The CDR3 contains 14 residues. Looked up from germline, CDR1 is SGHDT and CDR2 is YYEEEE. The CDR3 DNA reads TGTGCCAGCAGCCCCCCGGGGGATGTAGATACGCAGTATTTT. This sequence encodes CASSPPGDVDTQYF.

V gene TRBV2 combines with J gene TRBJ1-4; D gene uncertain. The CDR3 contains 14 residues. Germline V gene lookup returns CDR1 SNHLY and CDR2 FYNNEI. The V gene lost 1 base and the J gene lost 6 bases, with 9 bases spanning the gap. CDR3 nucleotide sequence: TGTGCCAGCAGTGAAGTCTTACCGGATGAAAAACTGTTTTTT. Its protein is CASSEVLPDEKLFF.

The V call is TRBV6-4, the J call TRBJ2-3, with 7 bases fitting TRBD2. The J segment lost 3 bases and the V segment lost 0 bases, leaving 3 bases of the junction unmatched. The length of the CDR3 is 15 residues. CDR1 and CDR2 from the germline V gene are MRHNA and SNTAGT. In nucleotides, the CDR3 is TGTGCCAGCAGTGACTCGTTGGGGGGGACAGATACGCAGTATTTT. This encodes CASSDSLGGTDTQYF.

The V gene is TRBV7-2, the J gene TRBJ2-3, with 9 positions matching TRBD1. The CDR3 is 15 residues long. The germline CDR1 and CDR2 sequences are SGHTA and FQGNSA. V gave up 7 bases and J gave up 4 bases; unmatched junction bases: 9. The CDR3 DNA reads TGTGCCAGCACCCGTCGACAGGGGGGGGCAGATACGCAGTATTTT. Its protein is CASTRRQGGADTQYF.

The rearrangement joins TRBV18 to TRBJ2-2, with TRBD1 identical over 7 bases. The CDR3 totals 13 residues. J lost 9 bases, V lost 3 bases, and 4 bases had no gene match. Germline loops: CDR1 KGHSH, CDR2 LQKENI. This chain's CDR3 is CASSPDRARELFF. The CDR3 nucleotides are TGTGCCAGCTCACCCGACAGGGCTAGGGAGCTGTTTTTT.

V is TRBV30 and J is TRBJ1-1; tentative D call: TRBD1 (6 bases). The V end was cut by 0 bases, the J end by 6 bases, with 14 bases between. This CDR3 spans 14 amino acids. Germline V gives CDR1 GTSNPN, CDR2 SVGIG (reference sequence). As DNA, the CDR3 is TGTGCCTGGAGTGTAAACAGGGTGGGTCCTGAAGCTTTCTTT. It yields the protein CAWSVNRVGPEAFF. The whole variable domain, remainder taken from reference TRBV30 and TRBJ1-1, is SQTIHQWPATLVQPVGSPLSLECTVEGTSNPNLYWYRQAAGRGLQLLFYSVGIGQISSEVPQNLSASRPQDRQFILSSKKLLLSDSGFYLCAWSVNRVGPEAFFGQGTRLTVV.

This chain links TRBV5-1 with TRBJ2-2, with 9 bases that match TRBD1. The CDR3 is 15 residues long. The V gene's germline CDR1 is SGHRS and CDR2 YFSETQ. V gave up 3 bases and J gave up 6 bases; unmatched junction bases: 6. CDR3 amino acids: CASSSRDRVAGELFF. Written as DNA, the CDR3 is TGCGCCAGCAGCTCTCGGGACAGGGTGGCCGGGGAGCTGTTTTTT.

This clone showed up just once. The chain carries TRBV7-2 and TRBJ2-2; D possibly corresponds to TRBD1 (5 bases). The V end lost 1 base, the J end lost 6 bases, and 12 bases lay between the germline ends. CDR3 length equals 15 residues. CDR1 is SGHTA, CDR2 FQGNSA, per germline. For the CDR3, the DNA is TGTGCCAGCAGCTTAGGAGGCAGGGCGGCCGGGGAGCTGTTTTTT. This encodes CASSLGGRAAGELFF.

This sequence joins TRBV28 and TRBJ1-5; D gene unclear. The CDR3 loop spans 12 amino acids. Germline lookup yields CDR1 MDHEN and CDR2 SYDVKM. The germline V and J ends were trimmed by 1 base and 6 bases, with 4 bases remaining between them. DNA of the CDR3: TGTGCCAGCAGTTTATTGAGTCAGCCCCAGCATTTT. Translation: CASSLLSQPQHF. The full variable domain, rest sourced from reference TRBV28 and TRBJ1-5, is DVKVTQSSRYLVKRTGEKVFLECVQDMDHENMFWYRQDPGLGLRLIYFSYDVKMKEKGDIPEGYSVSREKKERFSLILESASTNQTSMYLCASSLLSQPQHFGDGTRLSIL.

The J gene is TRBJ2-7, the V gene TRBV28; 8 positions match TRBD2. V shed 1 base and J 2 bases; nucleotides not matched to a gene: 4. The CDR3 is made up of 15 amino acids. The germline V gene has CDR1 MDHEN and CDR2 SYDVKM. CDR3 coding DNA: TGTGCCAGCAGTTTATCCGTAGCGGGGACCTACGAGCAGTACTTC. It codes for CASSLSVAGTYEQYF.

The rearrangement joins TRBV28 to TRBJ2-3, with 9 bases lining up with TRBD1. The germline gives CDR1 MDHEN, CDR2 SYDVKM. Trimming removed 4 bases from V and 0 bases from J; junction bases left unmatched: 2. The CDR3 contains 15 residues. The CDR3 loop reads CASSYTGGSTDTQYF. The CDR3, as DNA: TGTGCCAGCAGTTATACAGGGGGCAGCACAGATACGCAGTATTTT.

The chain carries TRBV4-2 and TRBJ2-5, with D hard to call. Germline lookup yields CDR1 LGHNA and CDR2 YNFKEQ. The CDR3 length is 15 residues. V was clipped by 2 bases and J by 1 base, with 11 bases between them. CDR3 nucleotide sequence: TGTGCCAGCAGCCAATGGAACGGGTTCCAAGAGACCCAGTACTTC. Amino acid sequence: CASSQWNGFQETQYF.

The rearrangement joins TRBV6-5 to TRBJ1-2, with unresolved D. Looked up from germline, CDR1 is MNHEY and CDR2 is SVGAGI. V shed 1 base and J shed 6 bases, with 9 bases lying between them. The CDR3 extends over 13 amino acids. The CDR3 bases are TGTGCCAGCAGTTACTGGGGAGGCGATGGCTACACCTTC. This encodes CASSYWGGDGYTF.

The chain joins TRBV10-3 to TRBJ2-2; 7 nucleotides line up with TRBD1. The CDR3 extends over 15 amino acids. V shed 7 bases, J shed 0 bases, and the junction held 5 bases outside the gene matches. Germline V gene data show CDR1 as ENHRY and CDR2 as SYGVKD. CDR3 protein: CAIKIGQANTGELFF. The CDR3 nucleotides read TGTGCCATCAAAATCGGACAGGCGAACACCGGGGAGCTGTTTTTT.

This clone was seen just once. The chain links TRBV7-2 to TRBJ2-2; 7 bases match TRBD2. From germline, CDR1 is SGHTA and CDR2 FQGNSA. This CDR3 spans 16 amino acids. V trimming: 2 bases; J trimming: 8 bases; junction bases outside the gene matches: 11. The CDR3 DNA sequence: TGTGCCAGCAGCTTATCTCGGGCTAGCGGAGGTGGGGAGCTGTTTTTT. Protein sequence: CASSLSRASGGGELFF. The whole variable domain, filled in from reference TRBV7-2 and TRBJ2-2, reads GAGVSQSPSNKVTEKGKDVELRCDPISGHTALYWYRQSLGQGLEFLIYFQGNSAPDKSGLPSDRFSAERTGGSVSTLTIQRTQQEDSAVYLCASSLSRASGGGELFFGEGSRLTVL.

CDR3 residues: CASSQGNYGYTF. CDR3 DNA sequence: TGTGCCAGCAGTCAGGGGAACTATGGCTACACCTTC. The V call is TRBV28, the J call TRBJ1-2, with TRBD1 as a possible D gene (6 bases). The ends were cut back, 5 bases at V and 2 bases at J, with 6 bases in the middle. This CDR3 has 12 amino acids. Germline V gene sequence: CDR1 MDHEN, CDR2 SYDVKM.

The chain recombines TRBV7-6 with TRBJ2-7, with 7 bases that match TRBD1. In germline, CDR1 is SGHVS, CDR2 FNYEAQ. The CDR3 has 12 amino acids. V was pared by 2 bases and J by 5 bases, with 0 bases of the junction left unmatched. The CDR3: CASSLTGDEQYF. The CDR3 DNA reads TGTGCCAGCAGCTTAACAGGGGACGAGCAGTACTTC.

This chain links TRBV5-1 with TRBJ2-6, with D perhaps TRBD2 (6 bases). V lost 1 base to trimming and J lost 0 bases, with 14 bases between them. The CDR3 covers 18 residues. Germline V gives CDR1 SGHRS, CDR2 YFSETQ. CDR3 coding DNA: TGCGCCAGCAGCTTGTATCCGGGACTCAGCTCTGGGGCCAACGTCCTGACTTTC. Protein product: CASSLYPGLSSGANVLTF.

The V gene is TRBV30, the J gene TRBJ2-2, with D hard to call. The V end was cut by 2 bases, the J end by 2 bases, with 15 bases between. Germline V CDR1 and CDR2: GTSNPN, SVGIG (reference sequence). The CDR3 loop spans 16 amino acids. The CDR3 nucleotides read TGTGCCTGGAGTATCGAGGCAGAAGAAAACACCGGGGAGCTGTTTTTT. This encodes CAWSIEAEENTGELFF.

The chain has TRBV7-2 and TRBJ2-5; 8 bases map to TRBD1. Trimming removed 4 bases from V and 10 bases from J; junction bases left unmatched: 11. The CDR3 contains 14 residues. Germline CDR1 SGHTA, CDR2 FQGNSA. CDR3 residues: CASSSRQGIRSQYF. The CDR3 nucleotides are TGTGCCAGCAGCTCGAGACAGGGGATTAGGAGCCAGTACTTC.

The chain couples TRBV5-1 to TRBJ2-3; 9 bases fit TRBD1. The CDR3 extends over 16 amino acids. CDR1 is SGHRS, CDR2 YFSETQ, per germline. Unmatched junction bases numbered 4, after V lost 0 bases and J lost 2 bases. The CDR3 sequence is CASSLGGTGSTDTQYF. Here the CDR3 DNA reads TGCGCCAGCAGCTTGGGTGGGACAGGGTCCACAGATACGCAGTATTTT. Combining the CDR3 with reference TRBV5-1 and TRBJ2-3 gives the whole variable domain KAGVTQTPRYLIKTRGQQVTLSCSPISGHRSVSWYQQTPGQGLQFLFEYFSETQRNKGNFPGRFSGRQFSNSRSEMNVSTLELGDSALYLCASSLGGTGSTDTQYFGPGTRLTVL.

The chain combines TRBV9 with TRBJ1-1; D is uncertain. Per germline, CDR1 SGDLS and CDR2 YYNGEE. V gave up 0 bases and J gave up 7 bases, with 10 bases separating them. This CDR3 is 13 amino acids long. Here the CDR3 DNA reads TGTGCCAGCAGCGTAGCGTGGGCCGATGAAGCTTTCTTT. It is translated as CASSVAWADEAFF.

The V and J genes are TRBV19 and TRBJ2-7; D may be TRBD2 (7 bases). Germline CDR1 is LNHDA and CDR2 is SQIVND (reference sequence). The CDR3 has 15 residues. V was pared by 7 bases and J by 1 base, with 17 bases between. The CDR3 here is CASTHQGRESYEQYF. The DNA for the CDR3 is TGTGCCAGTACCCATCAGGGGCGGGAGTCCTACGAGCAGTACTTC.

The chain recombines TRBV5-1 with TRBJ1-2; D not resolved. The CDR3 covers 13 residues. Germline lookup yields CDR1 SGHRS and CDR2 YFSETQ. V shed 3 bases and J shed 4 bases, with 10 bases lying between them. This chain's CDR3 is CASSSGNSYGYTF. The CDR3 region has the DNA TGCGCCAGCAGCTCGGGGAACAGCTATGGCTACACCTTC. Full variable domain (rest looked up from reference TRBV5-1 and TRBJ1-2): KAGVTQTPRYLIKTRGQQVTLSCSPISGHRSVSWYQQTPGQGLQFLFEYFSETQRNKGNFPGRFSGRQFSNSRSEMNVSTLELGDSALYLCASSSGNSYGYTFGSGTRLTVV.

This clone was seen a single time. The rearrangement links TRBV6-5 to TRBJ1-2; 7 nucleotides agree with TRBD1. V dropped 5 bases and J dropped 8; count of bases not matched to a gene: 8. The CDR3 has 13 amino acids. CDR1 is MNHEY, CDR2 SVGAGI, per germline. CDR3 DNA sequence: TGTGCCAGCAGTCGCCGGACAGGTCGGGGCTACACCTTC. The encoded protein is CASSRRTGRGYTF.